This T cell receptor beta chain originates from a study of cytomegalovirus exposure and HLA in healthy donors. Study background: In an earlier analysis, approximately 120 million unique TCR beta sequences were found from some 180 million T cells. A preliminary data release comprised 70 million to 95 million unique TCRs obtained from HLA-typed donors.

Of note for this clone: As yet, its antigen is unknown.

Study-wide findings and caveats: Reports indicated that the classifier achieved high specificity and sensitivity in diagnosing cytomegalovirus status.

In the PCR, 60 Vbeta and 13 Jbeta primers were used. Using immunoSEQ multiplex PCR, the repertoire was profiled, and TCRdb retains in-frame clones only, with some absent. In the table there are around 130,000 clones, about four fifths of which are singletons. Germline V gene lookup returns CDR1 SGHRS and CDR2 YFSETQ. This CDR3 contains 14 residues. V lost 0 bases to trimming and J lost 2 bases, with 5 bases between them. The V call is TRBV5-1, the J call TRBJ2-2; D is undetermined. Sequencing was carried out using PBMCs. The sequence was obtained from a woman aged 18-29 years in good health and CMV-seronegative. The CDR3 nucleotides read TGCGCCAGCAGCTTGGTCCCAAACACCGGGGAGCTGTTTTTT. Protein: CASSLVPNTGELFF.